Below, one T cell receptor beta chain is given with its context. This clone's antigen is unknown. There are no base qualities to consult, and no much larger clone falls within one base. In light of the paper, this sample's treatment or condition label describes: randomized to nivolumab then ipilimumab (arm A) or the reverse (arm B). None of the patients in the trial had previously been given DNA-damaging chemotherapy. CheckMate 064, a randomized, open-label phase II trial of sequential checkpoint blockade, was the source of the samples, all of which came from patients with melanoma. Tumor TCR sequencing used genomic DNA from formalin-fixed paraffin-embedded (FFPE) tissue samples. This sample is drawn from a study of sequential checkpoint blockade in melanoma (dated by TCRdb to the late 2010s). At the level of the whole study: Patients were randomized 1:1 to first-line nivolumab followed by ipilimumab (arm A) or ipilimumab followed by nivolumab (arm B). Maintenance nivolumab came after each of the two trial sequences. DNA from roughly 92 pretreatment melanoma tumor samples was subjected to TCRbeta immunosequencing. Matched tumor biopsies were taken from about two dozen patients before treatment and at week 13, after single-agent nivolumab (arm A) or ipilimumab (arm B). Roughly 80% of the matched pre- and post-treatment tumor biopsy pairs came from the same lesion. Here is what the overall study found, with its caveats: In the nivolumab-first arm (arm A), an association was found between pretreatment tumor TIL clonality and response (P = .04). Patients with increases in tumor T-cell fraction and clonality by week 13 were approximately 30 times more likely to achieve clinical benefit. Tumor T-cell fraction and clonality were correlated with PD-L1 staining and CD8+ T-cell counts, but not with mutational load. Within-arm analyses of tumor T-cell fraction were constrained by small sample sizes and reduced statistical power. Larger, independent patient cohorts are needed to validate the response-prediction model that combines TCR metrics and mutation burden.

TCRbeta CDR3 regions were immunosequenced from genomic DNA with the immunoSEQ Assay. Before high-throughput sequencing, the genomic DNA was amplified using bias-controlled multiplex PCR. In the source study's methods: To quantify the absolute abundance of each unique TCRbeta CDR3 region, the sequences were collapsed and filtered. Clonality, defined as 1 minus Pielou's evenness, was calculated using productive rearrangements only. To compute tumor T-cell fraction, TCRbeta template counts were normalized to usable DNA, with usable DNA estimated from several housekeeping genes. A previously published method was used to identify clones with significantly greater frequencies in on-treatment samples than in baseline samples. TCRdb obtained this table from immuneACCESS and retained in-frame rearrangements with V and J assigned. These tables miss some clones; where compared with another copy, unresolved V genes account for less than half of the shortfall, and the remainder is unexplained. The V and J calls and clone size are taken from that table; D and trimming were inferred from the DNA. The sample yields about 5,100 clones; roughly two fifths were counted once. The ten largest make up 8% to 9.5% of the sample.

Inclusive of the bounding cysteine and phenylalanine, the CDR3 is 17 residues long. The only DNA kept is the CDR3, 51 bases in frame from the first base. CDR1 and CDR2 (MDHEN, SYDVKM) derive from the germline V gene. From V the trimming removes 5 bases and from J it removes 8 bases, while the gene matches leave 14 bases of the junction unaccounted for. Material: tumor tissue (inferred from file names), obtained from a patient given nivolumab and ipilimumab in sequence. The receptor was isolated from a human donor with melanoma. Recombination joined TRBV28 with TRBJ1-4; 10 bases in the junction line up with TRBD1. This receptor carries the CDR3 CASSPTRTGGFGEKLFF. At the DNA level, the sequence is TGTGCCAGCAGTCCAACAAGGACAGGGGGTTTCGGGGAAAAACTGTTTTTT.